This is a list of T cell receptor beta chains from one sample in a study of shared clonotypes between healthy human individuals. Produced via immunoSEQ multiplex PCR; TCRdb's table is partial and in-frame only. Of roughly 490,000 clones in the sample, around 80% were seen once. The sequencing input was PBMCs. These receptors originate from a woman aged 40 to 50 in good health. Some clones in this sample may be carry-over from other donors' samples. CDR3s include the opening cysteine and the closing phenylalanine or tryptophan. The D gene is left open where the match is weak. Some rows have no size entry. The others give once, few or many, or a class for an expanded clone.

TRBV9	few	TRBJ1-1	NA	CASSVAPTRGTEAFF	TGTGCCAGCAGCGTAGCTCCGACACGGGGGACTGAAGCTTTCTTT
TRBV7-3	NA	TRBJ1-5	NA	CASSPSGLSNQPQHF	TGTGCCAGCAGCCCCTCTGGTTTGAGCAATCAGCCCCAGCATTTT
TRBV5-1	NA	TRBJ2-1	TRBD2	CASSNPAGGNEQFF	TGCGCCAGCAGCAACCCAGCGGGAGGGAATGAGCAGTTCTTC
TRBV28	few	TRBJ2-7	TRBD2	CASSPRTSGRRGLSYEQYF	TGTGCCAGCAGTCCGCGGACTAGCGGGAGAAGGGGTCTCTCCTACGAGCAGTACTTC
TRBV28	NA	TRBJ2-2	NA	CASRPSSVPGELFF	TGTGCCAGCAGGCCTAGTAGTGTCCCCGGGGAGCTGTTTTTT
TRBV7-3	NA	TRBJ2-2	NA	CASSLQGSTGELFF	TGTGCCAGCAGCTTACAGGGGAGCACCGGGGAGCTGTTTTTT
TRBV2	few	TRBJ1-2	NA	CASSPGATLAGYTF	TGTGCCAGCAGCCCGGGAGCCACCTTGGCCGGCTACACCTTC
TRBV18	NA	TRBJ1-2	NA	CASSPPNYGYTF	TGTGCCAGCTCACCACCGAACTATGGCTACACCTTC
TRBV27	NA	TRBJ2-5	NA	CASSFRETQYF	TGTGCCAGCAGTTTCAGAGAGACCCAGTACTTC
TRBV23-1	few	TRBJ1-1	NA	CASSQSRIREKNTEAFF	TGCGCCAGCAGTCAATCGAGAATCCGTGAAAAGAACACTGAAGCTTTCTTT
TRBV6-1	few	TRBJ1-2	NA	CASSESGQLYGYTF	TGTGCCAGCAGTGAGTCAGGACAACTATACGGCTACACCTTC
TRBV2	NA	TRBJ2-3	NA	CASREGTPPRDTQYF	TGTGCCAGCAGGGAAGGGACTCCCCCTAGGGATACGCAGTATTTT
TRBV5-1	NA	TRBJ2-7	TRBD2	CASSPSASGNYEQYF	TGCGCCAGCAGCCCTTCCGCTAGCGGAAACTACGAGCAGTACTTC
TRBV28	NA	TRBJ2-7	TRBD1	CASSIRQGAYEQYF	TGTGCCAGCAGTATCCGACAGGGGGCCTACGAGCAGTACTTC
TRBV19	NA	TRBJ2-5	NA	CASSMGGQETQYF	TGTGCCAGTAGTATGGGGGGTCAAGAGACCCAGTACTTC
TRBV30	NA	TRBJ2-3	NA	CSAEGGLTDTQYF	TGTAGTGCTGAAGGGGGACTCACAGATACGCAGTATTTT
TRBV25-1	NA	TRBJ2-7	TRBD1	CASRKRPGQTYEQYF	TGTGCCAGCAGGAAAAGACCGGGACAGACCTACGAGCAGTACTTC
TRBV14	once	TRBJ2-7	NA	CASRPGTPAREQYF	TGTGCCAGCAGGCCCGGGACACCAGCTCGGGAGCAGTACTTC
TRBV6-1	NA	TRBJ2-1	TRBD2	CASSLGLAGENEQFF	TGTGCCAGCAGTCTGGGACTAGCGGGTGAGAATGAGCAGTTCTTC
TRBV7-2	NA	TRBJ1-1	NA	CASSSYLADPMNTEAFF	TGTGCCAGCAGCTCCTACCTGGCAGACCCCATGAACACTGAAGCTTTCTTT
TRBV18	NA	TRBJ1-1	NA	CASSSRFDTEAFF	TGTGCCAGCTCATCAAGGTTTGACACTGAAGCTTTCTTT
TRBV7-2	NA	TRBJ2-1	NA	CASSLGPREGGEQFF	TGTGCCAGCAGCTTAGGGCCCAGGGAGGGGGGTGAGCAGTTCTTC